This TCR beta chain stems from a study of T-cell memory formation after mild COVID-19. Study-wide context: TCR clusters were mostly donor specific. Study-level findings and limits: Most CD4+ clones that shrank were in CM and EM, while CD8+ ones turned up in EMRA.

Germline V lookup: CDR1 SGHVS, CDR2 FQNEAQ. The V and J ends lost 2 bases and 5 bases, in that order; junction bases with no gene match: 19. The CDR3 sequence is 19 residues long. TCRdb used MiXCR to reprocess the 5' RACE reads, holding one entry per CDR3 protein. The data contain around 340,000 distinct CDR3 sequences, about 15% of them singletons. The sample holds many counts of this clonotype. Its matching antigen is unknown. The sample taken for sequencing was PBMCs or a T cell subset sorted from them (not recorded which). The rearrangement joins TRBV7-8 to TRBJ2-5; 8 nucleotides line up with TRBD2. The TCR originated in a man aged 18-30 years who had mild COVID-19 (a few samples of this study predate the infection). Cell type and time point are not known. Written as DNA, the CDR3 is TGTGCCAGCAGCTTAACCAGCTCGAATCTAGCGGGCCCGGGGGAGACCCAGTACTTC. This gives the protein CASSLTSSNLAGPGETQYF.